This T cell receptor (beta chain) was obtained from a study of molecular identifiers for immune sequencing clone quantification. Study-wide background: Naive CD8 cell RNA, from around 20,000 or 100,000 cells, was split five ways in replicates, with four sequenced.

Isolation of naive CD8 T cells was achieved by sorting on a CD8+CD4-CCR7+CD45RA+ phenotype. Study conclusions and caveats: Even with about a million naive cells present, spiked Jurkat TCR RNA from one cell was reportedly detectable.

TCRdb reprocessed the PCR reads with MiXCR, giving one entry per CDR3 protein. This table holds roughly 40,000 distinct CDR3 sequences, under 20% found once. This clonotype was recorded at least ten times. Its antigen is unidentified. CDR3 size: 12 residues. Trimming pared 4 bases from V and 5 bases from J, leaving 9 bases between. Germline V gene sequence: CDR1 MGHRA, CDR2 YSYEKL. The rearrangement uses TRBV4-1 and TRBJ2-7, with TRBD1 as a possible D gene (6 bases). This clonotype was obtained from a human donor in good health. Some libraries in this study had Jurkat cell RNA spiked in. The sample comprised naive CD8+ T cells from blood, with Jurkat cell RNA spiked in. Documented subset: FACS-sorted CD8+CD4-CCR7+CD45RA+ naive T cells. In DNA form, the CDR3 reads TGCGCCAGCAGCCCCAGGGGCGACGAGCAGTACTTC. It translates to CASSPRGDEQYF.